The clone carrying this T cell receptor beta chain was counted ten times or more. From RNA transcripts, TCR beta CDR3 regions were amplified. A first-round RT-PCR of the TCR CDR3 used the HTBI primer set. TCRdb re-derived calls from the multiplex PCR reads in MiXCR, one entry per CDR3 protein. In the table there are about 840,000 distinct CDR3 sequences, 38% of which are singletons. The CDR3 sequence is 14 residues long. The germline V gene encodes CDR1 SQVTM and CDR2 ANQGSEA. With 5 bases removed from V and 1 base from J, the gap between germline ends came to 9 bases. This sample stems from a study of T cells in Graves' hyperthyroidism and ophthalmopathy. For the study at large: Prior to any treatment, at the point of initial diagnosis, peripheral blood was collected.

Uncontrolled infection, other autoimmune disease, pregnancy or lactation excluded patients. The sequenced sample consisted of blood. This TCR derives from a man aged 18 to 30 with Graves' hyperthyroidism. V is TRBV29-1 and J is TRBJ2-6, with D possibly TRBD2 on 5 matching bases. The CDR3 region is CSVSGISGANVLTF. CDR3 DNA: TGCAGCGTTTCGGGGATTTCTGGGGCCAACGTCCTGACTTTC.